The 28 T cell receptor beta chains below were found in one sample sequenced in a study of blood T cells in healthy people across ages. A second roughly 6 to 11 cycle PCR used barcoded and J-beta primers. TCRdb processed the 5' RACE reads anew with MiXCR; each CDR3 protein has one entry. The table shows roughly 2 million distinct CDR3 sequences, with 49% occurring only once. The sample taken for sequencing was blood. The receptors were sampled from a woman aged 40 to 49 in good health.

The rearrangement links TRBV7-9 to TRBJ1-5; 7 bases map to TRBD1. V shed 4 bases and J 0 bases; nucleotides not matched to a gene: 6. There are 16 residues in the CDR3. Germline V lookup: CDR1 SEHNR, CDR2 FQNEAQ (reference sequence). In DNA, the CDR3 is TGTGCCAGCAGCTCGACCGGACAGGATAGCAATCAGCCCCAGCATTTT. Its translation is CASSSTGQDSNQPQHF.

In DNA, the CDR3 is TGTGCCAGCAGCTTAGAGGGACTAGCGGGGACCTACAATGAGCAGTTCTTC. Protein: CASSLEGLAGTYNEQFF. The chain is built from TRBV11-2 and TRBJ2-1, with 13 bases lining up with TRBD2. Germline V CDR1 and CDR2: SGHAT, FQNNGV. The CDR3 runs 17 residues. Losses at the gene ends were 0 bases for V and 2 bases for J; bases not matched to a gene: 1.

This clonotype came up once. The CDR3 DNA reads as TGCAGTGCGAGAAGCCGGACAAGCTCCTACAATGAGCAGTTCTTC. This translates into CSARSRTSSYNEQFF. The V gene is TRBV20-1, the J gene TRBJ2-1; TRBD1 is a possible D gene (5 bases). The V gene's germline CDR1 is DFQATT and CDR2 SNEGSKA (reference sequence). V shed 6 bases and J shed 0 bases, with 15 bases lying between them. The CDR3 totals 15 residues.

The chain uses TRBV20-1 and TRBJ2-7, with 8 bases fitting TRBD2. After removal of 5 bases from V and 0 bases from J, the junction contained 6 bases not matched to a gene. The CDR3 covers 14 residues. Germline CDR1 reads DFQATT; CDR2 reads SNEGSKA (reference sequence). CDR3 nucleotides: TGCAGTGCTGGTAGCGGGGACCCCTCCTACGAGCAGTACTTC. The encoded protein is CSAGSGDPSYEQYF.

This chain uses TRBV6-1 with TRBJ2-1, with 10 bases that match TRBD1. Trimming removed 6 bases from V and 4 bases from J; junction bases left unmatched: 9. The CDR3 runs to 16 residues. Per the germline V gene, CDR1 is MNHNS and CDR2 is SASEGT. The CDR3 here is CASRPTGTGAYNEQFF. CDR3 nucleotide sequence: TGTGCCAGCAGGCCGACCGGGACAGGGGCATACAATGAGCAGTTCTTC.

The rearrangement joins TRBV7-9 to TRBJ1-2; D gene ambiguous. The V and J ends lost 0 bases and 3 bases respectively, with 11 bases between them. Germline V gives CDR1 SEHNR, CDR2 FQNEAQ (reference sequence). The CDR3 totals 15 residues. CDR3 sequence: CASSLALVSDYGYTF. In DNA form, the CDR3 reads TGTGCCAGCAGCTTAGCTCTTGTGTCGGACTATGGCTACACCTTC. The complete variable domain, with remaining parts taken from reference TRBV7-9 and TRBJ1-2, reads DTGVSQNPRHKITKRGQNVTFRCDPISEHNRLYWYRQTLGQGPEFLTYFQNEAQLEKSRLLSDRFSAERPKGSFSTLEIQRTEQGDSAMYLCASSLALVSDYGYTFGSGTRLTVV.

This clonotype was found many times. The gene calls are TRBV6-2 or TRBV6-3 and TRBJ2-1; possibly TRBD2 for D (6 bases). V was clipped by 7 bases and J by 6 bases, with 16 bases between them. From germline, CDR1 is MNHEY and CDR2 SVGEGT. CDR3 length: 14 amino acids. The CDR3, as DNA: TGTGCCAGCACTACCCCGTGGGGAGGCAATGAGCAGTTCTTC. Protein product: CASTTPWGGNEQFF.

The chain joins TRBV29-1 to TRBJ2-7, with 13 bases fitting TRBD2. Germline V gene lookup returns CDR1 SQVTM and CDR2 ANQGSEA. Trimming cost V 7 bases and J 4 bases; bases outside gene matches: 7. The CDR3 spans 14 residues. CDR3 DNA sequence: TGCAGCGCTACGACTAGCGGGAGGCCGTACGAGCAGTACTTC. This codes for CSATTSGRPYEQYF.

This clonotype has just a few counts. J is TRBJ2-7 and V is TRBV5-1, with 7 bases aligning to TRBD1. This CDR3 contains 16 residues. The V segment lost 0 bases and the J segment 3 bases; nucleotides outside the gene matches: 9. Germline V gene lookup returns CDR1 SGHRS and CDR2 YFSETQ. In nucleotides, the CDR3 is TGCGCCAGCAGCTTGGGGCCCTCCGGGACAGACTACGAGCAGTACTTC. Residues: CASSLGPSGTDYEQYF.

CDR3 in amino acids: CASTQGPGGPFYTGELFF. CDR3 nucleotide sequence: TGTGCCAGCACCCAAGGCCCCGGGGGGCCTTTCTACACCGGGGAGCTGTTTTTT. This sequence joins TRBV6-2 or TRBV6-3 and TRBJ2-2; possibly TRBD2 for D (7 bases). The CDR3 has 18 residues. The V end lost 7 bases, the J end lost 3 bases, and 24 bases lay between the germline ends. Germline lookup yields CDR1 MNHEY and CDR2 SVGEGT.

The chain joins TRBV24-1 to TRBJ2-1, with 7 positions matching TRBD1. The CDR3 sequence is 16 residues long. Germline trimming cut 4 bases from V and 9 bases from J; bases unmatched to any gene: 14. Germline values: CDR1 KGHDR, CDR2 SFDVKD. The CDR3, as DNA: TGTGCCACCAGTGACCCCGAGGTAAGGGGGCAAGGTGAGCAGTTCTTC. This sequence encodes CATSDPEVRGQGEQFF.

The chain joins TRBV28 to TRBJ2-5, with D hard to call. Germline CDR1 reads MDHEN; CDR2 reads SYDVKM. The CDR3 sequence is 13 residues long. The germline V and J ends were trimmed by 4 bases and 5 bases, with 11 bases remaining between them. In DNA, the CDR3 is TGTGCCAGCAGTTACGTGGTGGGGGAGACCCAGTACTTC. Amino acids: CASSYVVGETQYF.

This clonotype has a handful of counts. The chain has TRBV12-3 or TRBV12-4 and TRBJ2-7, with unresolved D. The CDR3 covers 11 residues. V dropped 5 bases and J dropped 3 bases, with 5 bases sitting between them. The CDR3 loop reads CASSMSYEQYF. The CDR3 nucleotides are TGTGCCAGCAGTATGAGCTACGAGCAGTACTTC.

The chain's CDR3 is CASSPPWGAGRDTQYF. Written as DNA, the CDR3 is TGTGCCAGCAGCCCCCCTTGGGGGGCCGGGAGGGATACGCAGTATTTT. The chain couples TRBV7-2 to TRBJ2-3, with TRBD2 as a possible D gene (7 bases). The V gene lost 5 bases and the J gene lost 6 bases, with 21 bases spanning the gap. Germline CDR1 SGHTA, CDR2 FQGNSA. The CDR3 runs to 16 residues.

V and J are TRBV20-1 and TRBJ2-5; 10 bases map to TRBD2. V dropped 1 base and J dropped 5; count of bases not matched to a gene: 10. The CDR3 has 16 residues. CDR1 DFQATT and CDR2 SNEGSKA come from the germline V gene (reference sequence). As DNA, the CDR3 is TGCAGTGCTAGAGTCTTCGGAGCGGGGGGGCGTGAGACCCAGTACTTC. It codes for CSARVFGAGGRETQYF.

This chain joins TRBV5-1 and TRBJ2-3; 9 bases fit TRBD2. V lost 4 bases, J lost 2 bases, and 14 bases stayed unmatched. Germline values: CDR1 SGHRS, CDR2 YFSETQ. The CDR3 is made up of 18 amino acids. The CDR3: CASSRKTLAGTFTDTQYF. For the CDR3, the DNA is TGCGCCAGCAGCCGCAAAACTCTAGCGGGGACCTTCACAGATACGCAGTATTTT.

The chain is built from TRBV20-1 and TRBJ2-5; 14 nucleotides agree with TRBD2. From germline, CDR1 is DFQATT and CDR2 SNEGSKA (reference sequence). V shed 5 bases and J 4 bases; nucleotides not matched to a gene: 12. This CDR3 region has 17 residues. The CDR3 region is CSASRLAGGRVAETQYF. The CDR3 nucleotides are TGCAGTGCTTCCCGACTAGCGGGGGGGAGAGTTGCAGAGACCCAGTACTTC.

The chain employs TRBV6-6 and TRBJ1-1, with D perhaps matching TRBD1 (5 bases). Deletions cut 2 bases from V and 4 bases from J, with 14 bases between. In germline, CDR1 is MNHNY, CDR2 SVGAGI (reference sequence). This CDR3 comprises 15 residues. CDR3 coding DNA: TGTGCCAGCAGTTACCCGACAGAGGAGAGCACTGAAGCTTTCTTT. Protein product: CASSYPTEESTEAFF.

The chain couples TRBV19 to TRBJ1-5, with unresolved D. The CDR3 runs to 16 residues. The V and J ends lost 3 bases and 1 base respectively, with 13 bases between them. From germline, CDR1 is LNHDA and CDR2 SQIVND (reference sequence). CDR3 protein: CASSIRRERSNQPQHF. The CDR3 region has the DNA TGTGCCAGTAGTATTCGGCGGGAGCGGAGCAATCAGCCCCAGCATTTT.

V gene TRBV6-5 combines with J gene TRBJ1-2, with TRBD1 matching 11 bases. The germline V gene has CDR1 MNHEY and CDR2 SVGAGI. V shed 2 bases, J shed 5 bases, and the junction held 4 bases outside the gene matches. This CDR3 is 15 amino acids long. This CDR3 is CASSYGRDRGYGYTF. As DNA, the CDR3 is TGTGCCAGCAGTTACGGCCGGGACAGGGGGTATGGCTACACCTTC.

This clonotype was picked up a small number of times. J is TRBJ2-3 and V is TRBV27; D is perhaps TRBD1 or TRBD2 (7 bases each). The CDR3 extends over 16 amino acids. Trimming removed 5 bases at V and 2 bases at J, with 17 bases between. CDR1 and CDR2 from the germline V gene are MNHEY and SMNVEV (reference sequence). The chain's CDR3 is CASSPRQGGVTDTQYF. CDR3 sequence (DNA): TGTGCCAGCAGTCCCCGACAGGGAGGGGTCACAGATACGCAGTATTTT.

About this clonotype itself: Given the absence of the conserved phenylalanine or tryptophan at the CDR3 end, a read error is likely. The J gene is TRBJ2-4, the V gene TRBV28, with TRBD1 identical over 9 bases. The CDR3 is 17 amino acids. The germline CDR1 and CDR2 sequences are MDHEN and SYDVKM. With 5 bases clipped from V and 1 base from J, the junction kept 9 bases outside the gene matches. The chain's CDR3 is CASSPQGQGHAKNIQYS. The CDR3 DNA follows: TGTGCCAGCAGTCCGCAGGGACAGGGTCACGCCAAAAACATTCAGTACTCC.

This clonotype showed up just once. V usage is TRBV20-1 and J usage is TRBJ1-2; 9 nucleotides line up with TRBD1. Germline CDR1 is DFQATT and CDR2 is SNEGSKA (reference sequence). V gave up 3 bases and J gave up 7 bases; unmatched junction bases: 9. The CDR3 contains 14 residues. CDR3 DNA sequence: TGCAGTGCTAGTGCCGGGACAGGGACCTCTGGCTACACCTTC. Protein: CSASAGTGTSGYTF.

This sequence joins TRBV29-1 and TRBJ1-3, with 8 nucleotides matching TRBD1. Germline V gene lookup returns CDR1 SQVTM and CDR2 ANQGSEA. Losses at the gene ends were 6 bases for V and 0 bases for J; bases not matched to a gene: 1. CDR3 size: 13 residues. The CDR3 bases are TGCAGCGTAGGACAGGGCTCTGGAAACACCATATATTTT. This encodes CSVGQGSGNTIYF.

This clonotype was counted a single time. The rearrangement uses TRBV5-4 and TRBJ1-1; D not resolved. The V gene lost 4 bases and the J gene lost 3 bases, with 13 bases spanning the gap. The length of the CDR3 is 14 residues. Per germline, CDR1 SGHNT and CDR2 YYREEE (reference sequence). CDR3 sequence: CASSPIGGDTEAFF. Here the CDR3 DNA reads TGTGCCAGCAGCCCCATCGGCGGGGACACTGAAGCTTTCTTT.

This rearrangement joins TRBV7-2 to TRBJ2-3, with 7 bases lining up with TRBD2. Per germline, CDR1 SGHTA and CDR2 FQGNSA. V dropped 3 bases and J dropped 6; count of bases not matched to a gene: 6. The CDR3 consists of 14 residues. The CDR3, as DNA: TGTGCCAGCAGCTTCCAGCGGGAATTGGATACGCAGTATTTT. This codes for CASSFQRELDTQYF.

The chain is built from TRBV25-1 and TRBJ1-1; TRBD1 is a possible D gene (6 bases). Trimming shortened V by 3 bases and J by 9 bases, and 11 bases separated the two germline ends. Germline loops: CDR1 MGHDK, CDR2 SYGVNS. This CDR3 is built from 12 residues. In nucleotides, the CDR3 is TGTGCCAGCAGTGAGCAGGGGAGGAAAGCTTTCTTT. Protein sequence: CASSEQGRKAFF.

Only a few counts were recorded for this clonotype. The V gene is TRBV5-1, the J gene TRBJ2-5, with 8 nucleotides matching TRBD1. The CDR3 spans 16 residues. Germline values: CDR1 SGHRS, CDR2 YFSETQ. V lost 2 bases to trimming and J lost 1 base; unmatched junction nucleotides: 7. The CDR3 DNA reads TGCGCCAGCAGCTTAGGGACAGGAGCACCCCAAGAGACCCAGTACTTC. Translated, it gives CASSLGTGAPQETQYF. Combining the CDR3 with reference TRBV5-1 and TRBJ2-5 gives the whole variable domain KAGVTQTPRYLIKTRGQQVTLSCSPISGHRSVSWYQQTPGQGLQFLFEYFSETQRNKGNFPGRFSGRQFSNSRSEMNVSTLELGDSALYLCASSLGTGAPQETQYFGPGTRLLVL.